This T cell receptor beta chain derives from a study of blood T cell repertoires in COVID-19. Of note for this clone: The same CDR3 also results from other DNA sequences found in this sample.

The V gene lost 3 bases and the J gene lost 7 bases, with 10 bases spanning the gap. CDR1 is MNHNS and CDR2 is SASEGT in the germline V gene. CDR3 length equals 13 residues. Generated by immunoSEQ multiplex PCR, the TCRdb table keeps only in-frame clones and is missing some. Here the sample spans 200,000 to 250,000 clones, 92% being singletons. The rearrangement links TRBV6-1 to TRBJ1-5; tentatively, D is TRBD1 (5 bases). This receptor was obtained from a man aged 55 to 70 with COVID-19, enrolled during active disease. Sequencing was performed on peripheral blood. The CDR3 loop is CASSEQGSQPQHF. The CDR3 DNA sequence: TGTGCCAGCAGTGAGCAGGGTTCCCAGCCCCAGCATTTT.